A single sample gave rise to the 19 T cell receptor beta chains below, sequenced in a study of blood T cell repertoires in COVID-19 (dated by TCRdb to 2018 to 2020). Receptor amplification or capture employed the immunoSEQ multiplex PCR assay. The table was pulled from immuneACCESS by TCRdb, which kept in-frame rearrangements only. Such tables lose some clones; where checked, under half of the loss comes from unresolved V genes, and the rest has no known cause. The sample includes 85,000 to 120,000 clones, with 71% observed a single time. Around 0.92% of the sample goes to the ten largest clones. The sequenced sample consisted of peripheral blood. Receptor source: a human donor with acute or convalescent COVID-19. The donor label of this sample is uncertain.

This chain uses TRBV7-9 with TRBJ1-4; D remains ambiguous. The CDR3 sequence is 16 residues long. The V and J ends lost 5 bases and 0 bases respectively, with 13 bases between them. Germline-derived CDR1 and CDR2 are SEHNR and FQNEAQ (reference sequence). The CDR3 reads CASSPSGIATNEKLFF. The CDR3 coding sequence is TGTGCCAGCAGCCCCTCGGGGATCGCAACTAATGAAAAACTGTTTTTT.

The CDR3 DNA sequence: TGTGCCAGCGGGGTGGACAGGCGACTATCAAATGAGCAGTTCTTC. Its translation: CASGVDRRLSNEQFF. The rearrangement links TRBV27 to TRBJ2-1; 7 nucleotides agree with TRBD1. CDR3 length: 15 amino acids. Germline V gene data show CDR1 as MNHEY and CDR2 as SMNVEV (reference sequence). The ends lost 8 bases at V and 7 bases at J; junction bases unmatched: 14.

This clone was counted between two and nine times. This chain connects TRBV4-1 to TRBJ1-3; no definite D call. Trimming pared 6 bases from V and 2 bases from J, leaving 11 bases between. Germline lookup yields CDR1 MGHRA and CDR2 YSYEKL. The CDR3 consists of 14 residues. CDR3 residues: CASREHGTGNTIYF. The CDR3 DNA follows: TGCGCCAGCAGGGAACACGGGACTGGAAACACCATATATTTT.

This clone was counted a few times. The J gene is TRBJ2-7, the V gene TRBV6-5; D unresolved. CDR3 length equals 12 residues. Trimming left V 7 bases short and J 0 bases short, with 7 bases between. Germline V gives CDR1 MNHEY, CDR2 SVGAGI. CDR3 coding DNA: TGTGCCAGCAATACACCCTCCTACGAGCAGTACGTC. As protein: CASNTPSYEQYV.

The chain joins TRBV9 to TRBJ1-6; D is unclear. Germline V gives CDR1 SGDLS, CDR2 YYNGEE. The CDR3 sequence is 15 residues long. V lost 3 bases and J 9 bases, leaving 16 bases between the germline ends. CDR3 sequence reads: CASSAGERRSSPLHF. The CDR3 bases are TGTGCCAGCAGCGCCGGGGAGAGGAGGAGTTCACCCCTCCACTTT.

This chain connects TRBV6-5 to TRBJ1-2, with 7 nucleotides matching TRBD1. Germline-derived CDR1 and CDR2 are MNHEY and SVGAGI. The CDR3 has 14 amino acids. V lost 5 bases, J lost 8 bases, and 11 bases stayed unmatched. The CDR3 spells CASSPQQGRRGYTF. As DNA, the CDR3 is TGTGCCAGCAGTCCCCAACAGGGGCGGAGGGGCTACACCTTC.

The genes are TRBV6-1 and TRBJ2-2; 8 positions agree with TRBD2. Germline trimming cut 4 bases from V and 0 bases from J; bases unmatched to any gene: 7. The V gene's germline CDR1 is MNHNS and CDR2 SASEGT. The CDR3 runs 17 residues. Here the CDR3 reads CASSVLPGGTNTGELFF. The CDR3 DNA reads TGTGCCAGCAGTGTCCTTCCGGGGGGGACGAACACCGGGGAGCTGTTTTTT.

The rearrangement joins TRBV6-5 to TRBJ2-2; a possible D gene is TRBD1 (5 bases). Germline CDR1 reads MNHEY; CDR2 reads SVGAGI. CDR3 size: 14 residues. The V end was cut by 7 bases, the J end by 0 bases, with 9 bases between. CDR3 loop: CASTFRANTGELFF. CDR3 nucleotide sequence: TGTGCCAGCACTTTCAGGGCGAACACCGGGGAGCTGTTTTTT.

The chain has TRBV4-2 and TRBJ1-4; D may be TRBD1 (6 bases). The V and J ends lost 0 bases and 0 bases respectively, with 14 bases between them. The germline CDR1 and CDR2 sequences are LGHNA and YNFKEQ. The length of the CDR3 is 18 residues. CDR3 coding DNA: TGTGCCAGCAGCCAAGAAGGGGGATCAGGGGCAACTAATGAAAAACTGTTTTTT. It encodes CASSQEGGSGATNEKLFF.

The chain links TRBV2 to TRBJ1-4; D remains unclear. Trimming took 4 bases from V and 7 from J, leaving 10 bases between them. The germline gives CDR1 SNHLY, CDR2 FYNNEI. The CDR3 is 13 residues long. The DNA for the CDR3 is TGTGCCAGCAGTGTGTGGGAGATTGAAAAACTGTTTTTT. Its protein is CASSVWEIEKLFF.

J is TRBJ2-3 and V is TRBV5-6, with TRBD2 as a possible D gene (6 bases). CDR3 length equals 14 residues. The germline V and J ends were trimmed by 2 bases and 1 base, with 8 bases remaining between them. Germline CDR1 reads SGHDT; CDR2 reads YYEEEE. CDR3 loop: CASSFWGGTDTQYF. Here the CDR3 DNA reads TGTGCCAGCAGCTTCTGGGGGGGCACAGATACGCAGTATTTT.

The rearrangement uses TRBV5-1 and TRBJ1-2, with 7 nucleotides matching TRBD1. The V segment lost 1 base and the J segment 8 bases; nucleotides outside the gene matches: 8. The CDR3 loop spans 14 amino acids. Looked up from germline, CDR1 is SGHRS and CDR2 is YFSETQ. The CDR3 spells CASSLPQGGKGYTF. The CDR3 nucleotides read TGCGCCAGCAGCTTGCCTCAGGGGGGCAAGGGCTACACCTTC.

J is TRBJ2-1 and V is TRBV7-9; D uncertain. The germline V gene encodes CDR1 SEHNR and CDR2 FQNEAQ (reference sequence). The CDR3 consists of 17 residues. V lost 1 base to trimming and J lost 5 bases, with 18 bases between them. This chain's CDR3 is CASSLDRSGPWDNEQFF. The CDR3 DNA follows: TGTGCCAGCAGCTTAGACCGGTCAGGCCCCTGGGACAATGAGCAGTTCTTC.

J is TRBJ1-3 and V is TRBV3-1 (or the pseudogene TRBV3-2); D perhaps matches TRBD1 (5 bases). The V end lost 6 bases, the J end lost 0 bases, and 15 bases lay between the germline ends. The germline CDR1 and CDR2 sequences are LGHDT and YNNKEL (reference sequence). This CDR3 region has 16 residues. The chain's CDR3 is CASSPTRVSSGNTIYF. Here the CDR3 DNA reads TGTGCCAGCAGTCCTACCAGGGTAAGCTCTGGAAACACCATATATTTT.

The chain employs TRBV11-3 and TRBJ2-1, with D possibly matching TRBD2 (5 bases). V lost 5 bases and J lost 10, with 18 bases in between. This CDR3 has 14 amino acids. Germline assignment: CDR1 SGHNT and CDR2 YENEEA. The chain's CDR3 is CASSAGAINMEQFF. The CDR3 DNA is TGTGCCAGCAGCGCGGGTGCCATAAATATGGAGCAGTTCTTC. Full variable domain (remainder filled in from reference TRBV11-3 and TRBJ2-1): EAGVVQSPRYKIIEKKQPVAFWCNPISGHNTLYWYLQNLGQGPELLIRYENEEAVDDSQLPKDRFSAERLKGVDSTLKIQPAELGDSAVYLCASSAGAINMEQFFGPGTRLTVL.

The chain recombines TRBV7-9 with TRBJ1-2, with a possible D match to TRBD1 (5 bases). V was cut by 3 bases and J by 7 bases, with 12 bases left in between. The V gene's germline CDR1 is SEHNR and CDR2 FQNEAQ (reference sequence). The CDR3 covers 13 residues. CDR3 in amino acids: CASSFPGGGGYTF. The CDR3 bases are TGTGCCAGCAGCTTCCCCGGGGGGGGTGGCTACACCTTC. Drawing the rest from reference TRBV7-9 and TRBJ1-2, the complete variable domain is DTGVSQNPRHKITKRGQNVTFRCDPISEHNRLYWYRQTLGQGPEFLTYFQNEAQLEKSRLLSDRFSAERPKGSFSTLEIQRTEQGDSAMYLCASSFPGGGGYTFGSGTRLTVV.

V and J are TRBV28 and TRBJ1-1; D is undetermined. There are 16 residues in the CDR3. Trimming left V 1 base short and J 1 base short, with 13 bases between. CDR1 is MDHEN, CDR2 SYDVKM, per germline. The CDR3 reads CASSLFLLRKNTEAFF. The CDR3 region has the DNA TGTGCCAGCAGTTTATTTTTGCTGCGGAAGAACACTGAAGCTTTCTTT.

V usage is TRBV28 and J usage is TRBJ2-5; tentative D call: TRBD2 (6 bases). The CDR3 contains 14 residues. The germline V gene has CDR1 MDHEN and CDR2 SYDVKM. The V gene lost 5 bases and the J gene lost 2 bases, with 12 bases spanning the gap. The CDR3 DNA sequence: TGTGCCAGCAGTCACCCGACTAGACAAGAGACCCAGTACTTC. It codes for CASSHPTRQETQYF.

This clone was observed a handful of times. The chain carries TRBV7-9 and TRBJ2-7; TRBD2 matches at 11 bases. After removal of 3 bases from V and 2 bases from J, the junction contained 0 bases not matched to a gene. This CDR3 region has 14 residues. Germline V gene sequence: CDR1 SEHNR, CDR2 FQNEAQ (reference sequence). DNA of the CDR3: TGTGCCAGCAGCTTGACTAGCGGGGCCTACGAGCAGTACTTC. It specifies CASSLTSGAYEQYF.